The sequence of this T cell receptor beta chain was determined in a study of blood T cell repertoires in COVID-19. The CDR3 consists of 18 residues. The V and J ends lost 4 bases and 2 bases respectively, with 24 bases between them. Germline V CDR1 and CDR2: SGHRS, YFSETQ. Sequencing was performed with immunoSEQ multiplex PCR; in TCRdb, only in-frame clones are kept and a portion is missing. The sample holds 50,000 to 60,000 clones, approximately 85% seen once. The specimen was peripheral blood. The chain carries TRBV5-1 and TRBJ2-5; no firm D call. The sequence was collected from a human donor in a cohort sampled during active COVID-19. CDR3 in amino acids: CASSRELRPTNPQETQYF. The CDR3 DNA reads as TGCGCCAGCAGCCGAGAACTCCGGCCGACAAACCCGCAAGAGACCCAGTACTTC.